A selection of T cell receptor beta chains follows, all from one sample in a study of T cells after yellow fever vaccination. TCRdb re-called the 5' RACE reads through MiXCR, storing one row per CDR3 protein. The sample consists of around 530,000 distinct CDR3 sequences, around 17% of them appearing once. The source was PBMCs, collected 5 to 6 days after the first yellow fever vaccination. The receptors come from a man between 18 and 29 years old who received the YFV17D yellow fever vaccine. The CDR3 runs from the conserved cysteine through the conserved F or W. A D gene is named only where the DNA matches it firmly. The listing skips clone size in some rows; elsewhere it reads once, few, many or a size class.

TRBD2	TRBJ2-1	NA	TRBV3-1	TGTGCCAGCAGCCAAGATGTCCTAGCGGGGGGACACAATGAGCAGTTCTTC	CASSQDVLAGGHNEQFF
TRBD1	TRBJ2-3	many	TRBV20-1	TGCAGTGCTAGGGGGACAGGGGGCACAGATACGCAGTATTTT	CSARGTGGTDTQYF
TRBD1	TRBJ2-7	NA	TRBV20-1	TGCAGTGCTAGACAGGGGGCGGGTTACGAGCAGTACTTC	CSARQGAGYEQYF
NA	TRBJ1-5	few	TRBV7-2	TGTGCCAGCATGGGGGCGGGGGGCAATCAGCCCCAGCATTTT	CASMGAGGNQPQHF
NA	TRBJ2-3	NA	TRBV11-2	TGTGCCAGCAGCTTATGGGGCGGGGAATCAGATACGCAGTATTTT	CASSLWGGESDTQYF
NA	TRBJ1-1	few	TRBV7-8	TGTGCCAGCAGCCCCGGCGGACCTTTT	CASSPGGPF
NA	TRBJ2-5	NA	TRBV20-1	TGCAGTGCTAGTCGAGCGGCCCAAGAGACCCAGTACTTC	CSASRAAQETQYF
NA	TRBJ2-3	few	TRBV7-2	TGTGCCAGCAGCTTAGCAGGGGCTTCTAGCACAGATACGCAGTATTTT	CASSLAGASSTDTQYF
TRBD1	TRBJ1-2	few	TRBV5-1	TGCGCCAGCAGCGATCCAGGGGGGACTGATGGCTACACCTTC	CASSDPGGTDGYTF
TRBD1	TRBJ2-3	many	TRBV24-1	TGTGCCACCAGTGACACCGACAGGGCCGGTGGTGGGCAGTATTTT	CATSDTDRAGGGQYF
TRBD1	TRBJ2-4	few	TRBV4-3	TGCGCCAGCAGCCAAGATACCCGAACAGGGGCCAGGGACATTCAGTACTTC	CASSQDTRTGARDIQYF